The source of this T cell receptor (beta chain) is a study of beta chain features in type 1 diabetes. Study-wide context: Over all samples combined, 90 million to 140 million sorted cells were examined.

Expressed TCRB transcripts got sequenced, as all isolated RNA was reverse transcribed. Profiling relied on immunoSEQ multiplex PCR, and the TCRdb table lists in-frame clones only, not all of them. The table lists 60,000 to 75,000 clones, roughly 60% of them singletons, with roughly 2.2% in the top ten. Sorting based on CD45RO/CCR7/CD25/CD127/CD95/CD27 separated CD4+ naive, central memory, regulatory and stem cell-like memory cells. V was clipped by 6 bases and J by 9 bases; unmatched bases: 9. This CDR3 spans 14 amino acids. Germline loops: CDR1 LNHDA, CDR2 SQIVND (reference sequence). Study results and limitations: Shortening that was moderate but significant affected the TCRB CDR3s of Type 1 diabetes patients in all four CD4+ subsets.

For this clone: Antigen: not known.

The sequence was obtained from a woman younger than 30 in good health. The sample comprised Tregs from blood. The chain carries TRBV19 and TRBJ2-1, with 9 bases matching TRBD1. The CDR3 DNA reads TGTGCCAGTAGAGCCCGGGACAGGGTGCCTGAGCAGTTCTTC. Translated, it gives CASRARDRVPEQFF.